This T cell receptor (beta chain) was sequenced for a study of beta chain features in type 1 diabetes. Study background: Healthy donors, compared against patients, showed similar age, gender and cell yields.

Since all of the isolated RNA was reverse transcribed, expressed TCRB transcripts were what got sequenced. Profiling relied on immunoSEQ multiplex PCR, and the TCRdb table lists in-frame clones only, not all of them. The sample consists of almost 250,000 clones, over 12% of them appearing once. CDR3 length equals 15 residues. Germline V gene sequence: CDR1 SGHAT, CDR2 FQNNGV. V lost 4 bases and J 0 bases, leaving 10 bases between the germline ends. The chain joins TRBV11-2 to TRBJ2-1; D uncertain. The source of this sequence is a woman aged 35 to 49 in good health. The sequencing input was naive CD4+ T cells from blood. As DNA, the CDR3 is TGTGCCAGCAGCTCGTCTAAGTTCTCCTACAATGAGCAGTTCTTC. This translates into CASSSSKFSYNEQFF.